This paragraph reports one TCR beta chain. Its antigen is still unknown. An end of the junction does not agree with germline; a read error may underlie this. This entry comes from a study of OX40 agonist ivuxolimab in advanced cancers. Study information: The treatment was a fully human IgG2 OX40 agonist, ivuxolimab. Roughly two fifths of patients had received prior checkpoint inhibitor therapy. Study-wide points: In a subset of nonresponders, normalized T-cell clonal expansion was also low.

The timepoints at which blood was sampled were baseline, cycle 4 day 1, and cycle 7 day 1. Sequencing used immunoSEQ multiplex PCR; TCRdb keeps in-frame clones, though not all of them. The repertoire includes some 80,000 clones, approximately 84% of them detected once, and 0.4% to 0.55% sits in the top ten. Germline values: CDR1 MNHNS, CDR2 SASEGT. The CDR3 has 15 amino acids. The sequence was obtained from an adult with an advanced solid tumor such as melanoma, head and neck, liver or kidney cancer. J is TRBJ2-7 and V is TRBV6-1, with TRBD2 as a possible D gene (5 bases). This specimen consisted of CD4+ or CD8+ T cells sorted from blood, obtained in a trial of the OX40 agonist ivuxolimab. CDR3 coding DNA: TGTGCCAGCAGCGAAGGTCCGGGAATCTTCTCCGAGCAGTACTTC. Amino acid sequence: CASSEGPGIFSEQYF.